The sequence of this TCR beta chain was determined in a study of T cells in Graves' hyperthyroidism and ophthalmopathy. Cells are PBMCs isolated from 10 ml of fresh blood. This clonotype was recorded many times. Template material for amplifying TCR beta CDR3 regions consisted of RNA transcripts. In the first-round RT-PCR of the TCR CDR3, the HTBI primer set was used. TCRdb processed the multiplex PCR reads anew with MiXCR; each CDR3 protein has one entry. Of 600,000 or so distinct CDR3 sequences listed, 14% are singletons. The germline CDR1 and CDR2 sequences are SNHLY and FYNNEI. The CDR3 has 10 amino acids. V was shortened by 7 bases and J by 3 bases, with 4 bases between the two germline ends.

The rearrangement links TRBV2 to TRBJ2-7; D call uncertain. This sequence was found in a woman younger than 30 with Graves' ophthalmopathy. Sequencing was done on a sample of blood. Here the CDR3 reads CASNFYEQYF. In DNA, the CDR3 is TGTGCCAGCAATTTCTACGAGCAGTACTTC.